A single T cell receptor (beta chain) is shown here with its context. These data come from a study of T cell responses to AZD1222 COVID-19 vaccine. Germline V gene sequence: CDR1 LNHDA, CDR2 SQIVND (reference sequence). With V trimmed by 6 bases and J by 2 bases, 9 bases remained unmatched. The CDR3 spans 17 residues. TCRdb keeps only in-frame clones here, not all; method: immunoSEQ multiplex PCR. The sample includes about 99,000 clones, 88% of them seen just once. The rearrangement links TRBV19 to TRBJ2-3, with TRBD2 matching over 12 bases. The sample in question was peripheral blood, obtained on day 0 of AZD1222 vaccination. The origin of this receptor is an adult in good health. In DNA, the CDR3 is TGTGCCAGTAGCTCGACTGGACTAGCGGGGTCCACAGATACGCAGTATTTT. Residues: CASSSTGLAGSTDTQYF.